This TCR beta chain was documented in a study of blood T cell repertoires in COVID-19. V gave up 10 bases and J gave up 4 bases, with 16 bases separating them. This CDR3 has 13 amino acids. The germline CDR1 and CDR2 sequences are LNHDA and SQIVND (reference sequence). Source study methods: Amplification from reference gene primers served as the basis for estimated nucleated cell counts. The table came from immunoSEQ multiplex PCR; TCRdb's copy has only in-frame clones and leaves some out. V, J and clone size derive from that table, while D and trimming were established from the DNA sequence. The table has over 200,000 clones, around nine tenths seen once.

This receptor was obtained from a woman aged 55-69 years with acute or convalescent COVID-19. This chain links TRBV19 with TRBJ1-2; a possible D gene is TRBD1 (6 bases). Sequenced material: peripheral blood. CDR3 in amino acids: CATHREFRYGYTF. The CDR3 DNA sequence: TGTGCCACCCACAGGGAATTCCGCTATGGCTACACCTTC.